This note documents a single TCR beta chain sequence. From unsorted bulk tissue weighing roughly 17-32 mg, DNA and RNA were co-extracted. The data belong to a study of tumor-infiltrating lymphocytes in primary liver carcinoma. About the study: Samples returned roughly 3.65 to 7.5 million productive TCRbeta reads each. Read depth did not differ significantly between tissue types.

Constant-region priming of roughly 500 ng total RNA yielded TCR beta cDNA. Slightly modified ARM-PCR served as the procedure for the TCR beta libraries. These libraries came from three rounds of nested multiplex PCR. From the multiplex PCR reads, TCRdb called clonotypes with MiXCR, one entry per CDR3 protein. The table records 40,000 to 60,000 distinct CDR3 sequences, less than 75% of them present only once. The receptor was derived from a man aged 35-49 years with primary liver carcinoma and hepatitis B virus infection. Sequenced input: liver tumor tissue from sampling region 5. Specified subset: tumor region T5, tumor centre.

The CDR3 sequence is CSGGQAAYYEQFF. Written as DNA, the CDR3 is TGCAGTGGAGGACAGGCCGCATACTATGAGCAGTTCTTC. The chain recombines TRBV29-1 with TRBJ2-1; 7 bases match TRBD1. The CDR3 loop spans 13 amino acids. Germline V gene sequence: CDR1 SQVTM, CDR2 ANQGSEA.